This T cell receptor (beta chain) was recorded in a study of cytomegalovirus exposure and HLA in healthy donors. Among the donors, all were healthy bone marrow donors. Regarding the study as a whole: A later analysis reportedly identified an Asian-associated ancestry cluster as carrying fewer N-insertions than the 666-donor mean. Confirmation in vitro established that a few CMV-associated chains were specific for CMV antigens.

Amplification used 60 Vbeta primers and 13 Jbeta primers. Clones were read by immunoSEQ multiplex PCR, and TCRdb kept only the in-frame ones, dropping some. The profile shows about 170,000 clones, 80% to 85% of them singletons. Points on this clone: What it binds is unknown.

The length of the CDR3 is 14 residues. The V gene's germline CDR1 is ENHRY and CDR2 SYGVKD. Between the trimmed V and J ends, which lost 6 bases and 7 bases, there was a span of 16 bases. Input material: PBMCs. The sequence derives from a boy between 2 and 10 years old in good health and CMV-seronegative. The chain joins TRBV10-3 to TRBJ2-1; the D gene is possibly TRBD2 (6 bases). In DNA form, the CDR3 reads TGTGCCATCAGCGGAGGGCCTAGATGGAATGAGCAGTTCTTC. This codes for CAISGGPRWNEQFF.